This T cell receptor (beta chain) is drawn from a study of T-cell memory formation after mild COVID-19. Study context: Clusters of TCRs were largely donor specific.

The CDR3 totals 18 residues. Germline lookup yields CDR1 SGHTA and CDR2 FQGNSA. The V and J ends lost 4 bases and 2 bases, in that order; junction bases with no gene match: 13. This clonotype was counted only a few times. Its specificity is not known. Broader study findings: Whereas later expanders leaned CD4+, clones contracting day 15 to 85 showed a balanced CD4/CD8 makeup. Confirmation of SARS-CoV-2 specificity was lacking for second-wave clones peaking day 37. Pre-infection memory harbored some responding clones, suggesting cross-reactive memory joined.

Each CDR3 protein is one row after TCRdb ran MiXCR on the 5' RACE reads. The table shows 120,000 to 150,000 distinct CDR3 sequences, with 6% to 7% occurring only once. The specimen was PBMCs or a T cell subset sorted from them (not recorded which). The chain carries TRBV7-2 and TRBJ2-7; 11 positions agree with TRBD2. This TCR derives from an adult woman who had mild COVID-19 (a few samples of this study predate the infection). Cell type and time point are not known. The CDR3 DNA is TGTGCCAGCAGCTCGAGTCCTAGCGGGAGGTGGGCCCCCTACGAGCAGTACTTC. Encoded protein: CASSSSPSGRWAPYEQYF.